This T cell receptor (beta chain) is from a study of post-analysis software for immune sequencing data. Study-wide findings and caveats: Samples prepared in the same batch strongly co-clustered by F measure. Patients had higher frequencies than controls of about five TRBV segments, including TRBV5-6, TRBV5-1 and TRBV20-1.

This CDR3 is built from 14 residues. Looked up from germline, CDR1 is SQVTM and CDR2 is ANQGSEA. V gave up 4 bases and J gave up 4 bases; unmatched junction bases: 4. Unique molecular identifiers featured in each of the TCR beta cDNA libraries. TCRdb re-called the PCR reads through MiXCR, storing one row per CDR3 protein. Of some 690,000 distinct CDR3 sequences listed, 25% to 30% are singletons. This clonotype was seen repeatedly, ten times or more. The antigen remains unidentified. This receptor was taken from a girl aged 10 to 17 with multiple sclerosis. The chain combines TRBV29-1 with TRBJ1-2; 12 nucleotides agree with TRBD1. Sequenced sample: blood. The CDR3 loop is CSVVGTGGSYGYTF. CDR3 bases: TGCAGCGTTGTCGGGACAGGGGGCAGCTATGGCTACACCTTC.